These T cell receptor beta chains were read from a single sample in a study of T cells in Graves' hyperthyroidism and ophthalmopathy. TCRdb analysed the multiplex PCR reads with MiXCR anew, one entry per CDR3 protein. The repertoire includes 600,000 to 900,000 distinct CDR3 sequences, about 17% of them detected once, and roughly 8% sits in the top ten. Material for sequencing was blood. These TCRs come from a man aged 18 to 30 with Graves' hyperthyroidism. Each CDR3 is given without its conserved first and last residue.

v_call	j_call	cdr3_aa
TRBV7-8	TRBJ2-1	ASSLIAGRSYNEQF
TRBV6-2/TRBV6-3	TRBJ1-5	ASRPDSNQPQH
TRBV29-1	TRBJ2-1	SVGNYNEQF
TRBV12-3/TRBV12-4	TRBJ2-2	ASILRGVTGELF
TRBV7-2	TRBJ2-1	ASSLRREPGREQF
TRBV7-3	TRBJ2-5	ASSLVPLGGETQY
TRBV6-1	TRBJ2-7	ATSVHREQY
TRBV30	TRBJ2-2	AWNIQGPPELF
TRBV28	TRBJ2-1	ASSRLESSYNEQF
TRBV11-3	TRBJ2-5	ASSEGPHETQY
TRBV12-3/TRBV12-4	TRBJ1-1	ASSLSGGVGIWVTEAF
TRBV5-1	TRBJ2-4	ASSLEVAQGGNIQY
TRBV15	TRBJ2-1	ATSRDLLGGPYNEQF
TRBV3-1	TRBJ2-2	ASSQLAANTGELF
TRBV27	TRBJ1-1	ASSLSSNMNTEAF
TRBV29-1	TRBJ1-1	SVVSGGTGGEAF
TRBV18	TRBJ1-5	ASSPREGASQPQH
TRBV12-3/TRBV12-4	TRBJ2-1	ASSPSGASYNEQF
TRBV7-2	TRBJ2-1	ASSQRGRTLVEQF
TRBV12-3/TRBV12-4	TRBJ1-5	ASSLHSNRGQPQH
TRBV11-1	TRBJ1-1	ASSLSRQLNTEAF
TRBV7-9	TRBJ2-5	ASSATSVETQY
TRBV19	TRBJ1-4	ASRPQGPREKLF
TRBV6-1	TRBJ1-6	ASSDRDNSPLH
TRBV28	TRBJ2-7	ASSLTLNWEQY
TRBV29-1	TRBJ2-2	SVDASGIPGSCF
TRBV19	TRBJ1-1	ASSSKNRGPNTEAF
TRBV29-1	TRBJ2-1	SVGWGRENNEQF
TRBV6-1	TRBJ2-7	ASRSDGYEQY
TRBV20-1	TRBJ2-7	SARSGRAFSYEQY
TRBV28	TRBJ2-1	ACSFDEQF
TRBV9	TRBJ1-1	ASSDLGQGRTEAF
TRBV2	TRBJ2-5	ASSELLSETQY
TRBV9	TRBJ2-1	ASSVHSGSLSYNEQF
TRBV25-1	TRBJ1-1	ASSPLGTGSNTEAF
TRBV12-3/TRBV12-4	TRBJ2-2	ASSHGLAGEVF
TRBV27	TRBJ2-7	ASSLSAGGPYEQY
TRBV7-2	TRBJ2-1	ASSLERGGDEQF
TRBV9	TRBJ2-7	ASSEGHLGAYEQY
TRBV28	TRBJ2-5	ASSSGGAKGY
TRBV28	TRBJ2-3	ASSLPTSGRESDTQY